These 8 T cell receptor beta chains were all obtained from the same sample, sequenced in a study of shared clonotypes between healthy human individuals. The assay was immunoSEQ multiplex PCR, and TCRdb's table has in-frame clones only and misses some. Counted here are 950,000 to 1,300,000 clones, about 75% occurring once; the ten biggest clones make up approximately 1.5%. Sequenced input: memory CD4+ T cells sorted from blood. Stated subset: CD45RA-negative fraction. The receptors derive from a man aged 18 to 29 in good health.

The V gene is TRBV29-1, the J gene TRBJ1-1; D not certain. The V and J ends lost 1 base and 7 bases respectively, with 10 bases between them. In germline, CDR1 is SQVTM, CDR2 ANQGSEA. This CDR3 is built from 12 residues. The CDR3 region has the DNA TGCAGCGTTGAAGGGGAGAGGAATGAAGCTTTCTTT. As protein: CSVEGERNEAFF.

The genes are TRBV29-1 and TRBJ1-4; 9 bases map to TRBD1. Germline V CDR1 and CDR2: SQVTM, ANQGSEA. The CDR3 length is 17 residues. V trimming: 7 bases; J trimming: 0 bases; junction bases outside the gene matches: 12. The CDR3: CSATGTGRRATNEKLFF. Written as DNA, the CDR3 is TGCAGCGCGACCGGGACAGGGAGAAGGGCAACTAATGAAAAACTGTTTTTT.

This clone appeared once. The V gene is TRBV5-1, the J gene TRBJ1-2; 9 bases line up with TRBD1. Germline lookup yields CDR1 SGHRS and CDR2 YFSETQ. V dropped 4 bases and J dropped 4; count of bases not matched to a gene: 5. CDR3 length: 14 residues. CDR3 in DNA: TGCGCCAGCAGCACGCCGGGACAGGGCTATGGCTACACCTTC. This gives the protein CASSTPGQGYGYTF.

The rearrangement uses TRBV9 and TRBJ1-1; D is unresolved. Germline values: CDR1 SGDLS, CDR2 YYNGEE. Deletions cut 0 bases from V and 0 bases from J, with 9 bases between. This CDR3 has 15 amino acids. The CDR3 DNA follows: TGTGCCAGCAGCGTAGGTGGCGTCTTGAACACTGAAGCTTTCTTT. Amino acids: CASSVGGVLNTEAFF.

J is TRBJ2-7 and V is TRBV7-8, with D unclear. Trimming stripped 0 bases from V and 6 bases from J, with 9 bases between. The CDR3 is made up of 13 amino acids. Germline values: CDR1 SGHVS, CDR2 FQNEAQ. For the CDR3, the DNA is TGTGCCAGCAGCTTAGCGCCCACGGGCGAGCAGTACTTC. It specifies CASSLAPTGEQYF. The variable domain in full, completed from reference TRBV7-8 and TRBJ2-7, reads GAGVSQSPRYKVAKRGQDVALRCDPISGHVSLFWYQQALGQGPEFLTYFQNEAQLDKSGLPSDRFFAERPEGSVSTLKIQRTQQEDSAVYLCASSLAPTGEQYFGPGTRLTVT.

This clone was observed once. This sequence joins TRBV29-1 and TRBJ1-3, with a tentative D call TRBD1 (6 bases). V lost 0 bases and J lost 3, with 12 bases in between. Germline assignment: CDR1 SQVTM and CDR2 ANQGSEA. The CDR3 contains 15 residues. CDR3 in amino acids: CSVEDRGAGGNTIYF. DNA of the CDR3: TGCAGCGTTGAAGATCGGGGGGCCGGTGGAAACACCATATATTTT.

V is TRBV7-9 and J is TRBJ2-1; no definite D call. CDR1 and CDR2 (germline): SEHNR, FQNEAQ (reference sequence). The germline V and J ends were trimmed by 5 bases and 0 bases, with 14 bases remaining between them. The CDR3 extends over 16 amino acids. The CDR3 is CASSPFSMSSYNEQFF. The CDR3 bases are TGTGCCAGCAGCCCCTTTTCCATGAGCTCCTACAATGAGCAGTTCTTC.

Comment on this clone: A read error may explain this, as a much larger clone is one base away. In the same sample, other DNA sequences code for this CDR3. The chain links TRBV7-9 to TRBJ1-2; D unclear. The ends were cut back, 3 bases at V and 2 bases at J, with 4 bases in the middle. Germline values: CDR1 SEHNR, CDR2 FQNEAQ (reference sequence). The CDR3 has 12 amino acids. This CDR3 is CASSLENYGYTF. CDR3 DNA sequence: TGTGCCAGCAGCTTGGAAAACTATGGCTACACCTTC.